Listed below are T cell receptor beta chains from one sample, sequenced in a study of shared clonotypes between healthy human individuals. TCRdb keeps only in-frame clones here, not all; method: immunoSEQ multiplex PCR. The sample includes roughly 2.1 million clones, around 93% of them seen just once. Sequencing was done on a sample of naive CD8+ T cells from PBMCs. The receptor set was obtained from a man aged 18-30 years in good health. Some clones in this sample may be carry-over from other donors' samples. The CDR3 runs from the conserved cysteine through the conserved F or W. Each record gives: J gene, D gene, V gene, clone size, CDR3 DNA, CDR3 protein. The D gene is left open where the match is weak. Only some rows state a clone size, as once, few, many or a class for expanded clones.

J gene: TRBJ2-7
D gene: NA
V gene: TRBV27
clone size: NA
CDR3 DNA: TGTGCCAGCAGTTCCATTATGGGCTACGAGCAGTACTTC
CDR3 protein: CASSSIMGYEQYF

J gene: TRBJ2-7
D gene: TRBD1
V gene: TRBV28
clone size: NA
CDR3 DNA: TGTGCCACCCGAAGGGACAGGGTAAATGAGCAGTACTTC
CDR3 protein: CATRRDRVNEQYF

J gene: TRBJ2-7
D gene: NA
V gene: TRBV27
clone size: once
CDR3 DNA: TGTGCCAGCAGTTTAAGGGGCAACGAGCAGTACTTC
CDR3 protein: CASSLRGNEQYF

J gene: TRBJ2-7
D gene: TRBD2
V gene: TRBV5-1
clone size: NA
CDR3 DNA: TGCGCCAGCAGCTCAACTAGCGGGAGCTCCGAGCAGTACTTC
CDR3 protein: CASSSTSGSSEQYF

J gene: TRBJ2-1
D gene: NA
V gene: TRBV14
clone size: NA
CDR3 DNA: TGTGCCAGCAGCCCTTACAGGGCTTCCTACAATGAGCAGTTCTTC
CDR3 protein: CASSPYRASYNEQFF

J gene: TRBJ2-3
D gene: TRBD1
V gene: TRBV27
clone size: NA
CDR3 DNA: TGTGCCAGCAGTCGTACGGCTCTAAGGGACAGGGGGATCACAGATACGCAGTATTTT
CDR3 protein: CASSRTALRDRGITDTQYF

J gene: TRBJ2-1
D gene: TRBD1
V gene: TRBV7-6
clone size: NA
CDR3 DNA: TGTGCCAGCAGTCCCGGGACAGGGGTTAATGAGCAGTTCTTC
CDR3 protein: CASSPGTGVNEQFF

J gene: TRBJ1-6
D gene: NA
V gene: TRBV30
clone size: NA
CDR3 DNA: TGTGCCTGGAGGTGGGGTTTGGGGTATAATTCACCCCTCCACTTT
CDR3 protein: CAWRWGLGYNSPLHF

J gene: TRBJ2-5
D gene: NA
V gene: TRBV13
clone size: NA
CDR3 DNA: TGTGCCAGCAGCTTAAGGTCCAGGGAAGAGACCCAGTACTTC
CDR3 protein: CASSLRSREETQYF

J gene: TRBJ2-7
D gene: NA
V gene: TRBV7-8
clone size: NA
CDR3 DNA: TGTGCCAGCAGCTTGCAAGGCCCCTACGAGCAGTACTTC
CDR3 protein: CASSLQGPYEQYF

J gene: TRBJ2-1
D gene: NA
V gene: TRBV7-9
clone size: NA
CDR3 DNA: TGTGCCAGCAGCCCTAGCTCCTACAATGAGCAGTTCTTC
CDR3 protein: CASSPSSYNEQFF

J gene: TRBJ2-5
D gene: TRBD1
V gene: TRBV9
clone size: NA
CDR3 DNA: TGTGCCAGCAGCACGGGACAGGGGGCTTGGGAGACCCAGTACTTC
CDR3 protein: CASSTGQGAWETQYF

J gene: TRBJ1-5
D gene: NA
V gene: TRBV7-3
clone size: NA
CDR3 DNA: TGTGCCAGCAGCTTAAAGGCGGGGAGCAATCAGCCCCAGCATTTT
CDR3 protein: CASSLKAGSNQPQHF

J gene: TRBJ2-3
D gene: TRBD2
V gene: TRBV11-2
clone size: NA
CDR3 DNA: TGTGCCAGCAGGCCCCCTCTAGCGGGAGATGGGCAGTATTTT
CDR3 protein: CASRPPLAGDGQYF

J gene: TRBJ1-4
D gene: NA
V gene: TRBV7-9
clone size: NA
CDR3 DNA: TGTGCCAGCAGCTTAGGAGTGATCCCTAATGAAAAACTGTTTTTT
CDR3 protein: CASSLGVIPNEKLFF

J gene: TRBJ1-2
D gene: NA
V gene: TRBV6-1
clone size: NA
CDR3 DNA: TGTGCCAGCAGACCCTACGGGGGGGTAATTGGCTACACCTTC
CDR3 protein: CASRPYGGVIGYTF

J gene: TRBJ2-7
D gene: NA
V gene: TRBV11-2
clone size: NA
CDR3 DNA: TGTGCCAGCAGCCGGGACACCCGCTACGAGCAGTACTTC
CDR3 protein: CASSRDTRYEQYF

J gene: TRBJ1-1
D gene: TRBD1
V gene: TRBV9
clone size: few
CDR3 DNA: TGTGCCAGCAGCGTAGATGGGACAGGGAGAGAAGCTTTCTTT
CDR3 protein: CASSVDGTGREAFF

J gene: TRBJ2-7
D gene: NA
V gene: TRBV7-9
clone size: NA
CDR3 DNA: TGTGCCAGCAGCTTAGACGCAGACTACTACGAGCAGTACTTC
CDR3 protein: CASSLDADYYEQYF

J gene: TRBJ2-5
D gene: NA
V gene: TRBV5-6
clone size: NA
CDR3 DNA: TGTGCCAGCAGCTCAGGACCAGGGGCAGAGACCCAGTACTTC
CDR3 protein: CASSSGPGAETQYF

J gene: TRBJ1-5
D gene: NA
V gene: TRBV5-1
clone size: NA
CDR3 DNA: TGCGCCAGCAGCTCCGGCGGCAGGAGCAATCAGCCCCAGCATTTT
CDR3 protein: CASSSGGRSNQPQHF

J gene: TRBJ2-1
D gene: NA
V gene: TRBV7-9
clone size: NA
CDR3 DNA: TGTGCCAGCAGCTTAGATTTCCGGGACCTAAGCTCCTACAATGAGCAGTTCTTC
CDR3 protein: CASSLDFRDLSSYNEQFF

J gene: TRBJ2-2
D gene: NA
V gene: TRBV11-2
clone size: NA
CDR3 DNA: TGTGCCAGCAGCCGCGCGGGGCTGGAGAAGCTGTTTTTT
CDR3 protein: CASSRAGLEKLFF

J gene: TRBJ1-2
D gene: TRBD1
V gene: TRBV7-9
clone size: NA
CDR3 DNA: TGTGCCAGCAGCGGGGACAGTCCGGAAGGCTACACCTTC
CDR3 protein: CASSGDSPEGYTF

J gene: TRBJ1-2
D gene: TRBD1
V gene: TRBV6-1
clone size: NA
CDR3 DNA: TGTGCCAGCAGTGAAGGTGACAGGGGCAGGGAGGGCTACACCTTC
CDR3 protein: CASSEGDRGREGYTF

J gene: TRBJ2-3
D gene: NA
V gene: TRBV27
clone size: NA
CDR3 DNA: TGTGCCAGCAGTTTATGGGGGGCGGGAGTTAAGACAGATACGCAGTATTTT
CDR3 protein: CASSLWGAGVKTDTQYF

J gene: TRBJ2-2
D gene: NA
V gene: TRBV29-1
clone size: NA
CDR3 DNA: TGCAGCGTTGAAGATTTTTCCAGGGTCCCCGGGGAGCTGTTTTTT
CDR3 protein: CSVEDFSRVPGELFF

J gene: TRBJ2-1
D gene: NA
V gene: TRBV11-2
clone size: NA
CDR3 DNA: TGTGCCAGCAGCCCGGGACCTTCCTCACCGCATGAGCAGTTCTTC
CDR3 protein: CASSPGPSSPHEQFF

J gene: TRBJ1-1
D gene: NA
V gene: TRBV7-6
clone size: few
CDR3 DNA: TGTGCCAGCAGCTATGGCAAGAACACTGAAGCTTTCTTT
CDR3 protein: CASSYGKNTEAFF

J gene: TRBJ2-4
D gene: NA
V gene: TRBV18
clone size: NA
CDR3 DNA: TGTGCCAGCTCACCCGGGACGACCCGGGGGAACATTCAGTACTTC
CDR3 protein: CASSPGTTRGNIQYF